The 25 T cell receptor beta chains below come from one sample, sequenced in a study of a mutant IDH1 vaccine in newly diagnosed glioma. Regarding time point: week 47, end of study. Every vaccine dose comprised 300 ug of mutant IDH1 20-mer peptide plus topical imiquimod. Sequencing was performed with immunoSEQ multiplex PCR; in TCRdb, only in-frame clones are kept and a portion is missing. In the table there are roughly 86,000 clones, just under 90% of which are singletons. Their antigens remain unidentified. This sample comprised PBMCs, obtained from a glioma patient whose treatment included an IDH1 peptide vaccine. The receptor set was obtained from a woman in her forties or fifties with glioma.

The chain carries TRBV18 and TRBJ2-2; D is possibly TRBD1 (5 bases). The CDR3 covers 14 residues. Germline V gene data show CDR1 as KGHSH and CDR2 as LQKENI. Between the trimmed V and J ends, which lost 3 bases and 5 bases, there was a span of 10 bases. Here the CDR3 reads CASSPDIGTGELFF. The CDR3 DNA reads TGTGCCAGCTCACCGGACATCGGTACCGGGGAGCTGTTTTTT.

The rearrangement joins TRBV7-6 to TRBJ2-2; TRBD1 is a possible D gene (5 bases). CDR1 and CDR2 (germline): SGHVS, FNYEAQ. This CDR3 comprises 14 residues. Trimming removed 1 base at V and 7 bases at J, with 10 bases between. CDR3 region: CASSLGREGGELFF. In DNA, the CDR3 is TGTGCCAGCAGCTTAGGCAGGGAAGGCGGGGAGCTGTTTTTT.

This chain links TRBV5-1 with TRBJ2-1; D is possibly TRBD1 or TRBD2 (5 bases each). The CDR3 spans 14 residues. CDR1 is SGHRS and CDR2 is YFSETQ in the germline V gene. The V gene lost 4 bases and the J gene lost 5 bases, with 13 bases spanning the gap. This chain's CDR3 is CASSLWDGHNEQFF. Written as DNA, the CDR3 is TGCGCCAGCAGCCTCTGGGACGGGCACAATGAGCAGTTCTTC.

The chain employs TRBV6-5 and TRBJ2-2; D not certain. V was clipped by 4 bases and J by 9 bases, with 18 bases between them. The CDR3 loop spans 15 amino acids. CDR1 is MNHEY, CDR2 SVGAGI, per germline. The CDR3 is CASSSPMSGQWELFF. The CDR3 DNA follows: TGTGCCAGCAGTTCCCCCATGAGTGGCCAGTGGGAGCTGTTTTTT.

J is TRBJ2-5 and V is TRBV10-2, with a tentative D call TRBD2 (6 bases). This CDR3 is built from 13 residues. Germline CDR1 is WSHSY and CDR2 is SAAADI. Trimming pared 5 bases from V and 1 base from J, leaving 8 bases between. The CDR3 DNA follows: TGCGCCAGCAGTTCGACTAGCCAAGAGACCCAGTACTTC. Encoded protein: CASSSTSQETQYF.

The chain uses TRBV19 and TRBJ2-6, with a weak D call TRBD2 (5 bases). Germline V gene sequence: CDR1 LNHDA, CDR2 SQIVND (reference sequence). This CDR3 contains 16 residues. Trimming took off 10 bases at V and 1 base at J, with 17 bases between the two ends. CDR3 loop: CATLDPRASGANVLTF. CDR3 DNA sequence: TGTGCCACCCTAGACCCGAGGGCGTCTGGGGCCAACGTCCTGACTTTC.

The chain links TRBV28 to TRBJ1-5; 9 nucleotides agree with TRBD1. This CDR3 spans 14 amino acids. With 6 bases clipped from V and 7 bases from J, the junction kept 7 bases outside the gene matches. Germline values: CDR1 MDHEN, CDR2 SYDVKM. DNA for the CDR3: TGTGCCAGCAGGCCTACAGGGGGCTGGCAGCCCCAGCATTTT. Its translation: CASRPTGGWQPQHF. Full variable domain (rest looked up from reference TRBV28 and TRBJ1-5): DVKVTQSSRYLVKRTGEKVFLECVQDMDHENMFWYRQDPGLGLRLIYFSYDVKMKEKGDIPEGYSVSREKKERFSLILESASTNQTSMYLCASRPTGGWQPQHFGDGTRLSIL.

The CDR3 loop is CASSRDFGTYNEQFF. The CDR3 DNA is TGCGCCAGCAGCCGGGACTTTGGCACCTACAATGAGCAGTTCTTC. The V and J genes are TRBV5-1 and TRBJ2-1, with D tentatively TRBD2 (6 bases). Germline V lookup: CDR1 SGHRS, CDR2 YFSETQ. V lost 4 bases to trimming and J lost 2 bases, with 13 bases between them. This CDR3 is built from 15 residues.

This clone showed up just once. The rearrangement links TRBV5-1 to TRBJ2-2, with a weak D call TRBD1 (5 bases). The CDR3 spans 14 residues. In germline, CDR1 is SGHRS, CDR2 YFSETQ. The V gene lost 0 bases and the J gene lost 7 bases, with 10 bases spanning the gap. CDR3 in amino acids: CASSLAGMVGELFF. The CDR3, as DNA: TGCGCCAGCAGCTTGGCAGGGATGGTCGGGGAGCTGTTTTTT.

In its sample, this clone was seen a few times. The chain joins TRBV11-2 to TRBJ1-1; TRBD1 agrees at 7 bases. V was clipped by 1 base and J by 5 bases; unmatched bases: 10. The CDR3 covers 16 residues. Germline V CDR1 and CDR2: SGHAT, FQNNGV. The CDR3 DNA reads as TGTGCCAGCAGCTTAGGCCGATACAGGGGTTATACTGAAGCTTTCTTT. This gives the protein CASSLGRYRGYTEAFF. The whole variable domain, remainder taken from reference TRBV11-2 and TRBJ1-1, is EAGVAQSPRYKIIEKRQSVAFWCNPISGHATLYWYQQILGQGPKLLIQFQNNGVVDDSQLPKDRFSAERLKGVDSTLKIQPAKLEDSAVYLCASSLGRYRGYTEAFFGQGTRLTVV.

V gene TRBV27 combines with J gene TRBJ1-1, with 7 bases fitting TRBD1. The CDR3 has 14 residues. Germline V CDR1 and CDR2: MNHEY, SMNVEV (reference sequence). J gave up 3 bases and V 2 bases, and 3 bases lay outside the gene matches. The CDR3, as DNA: TGTGCCAGCAGTTTAAACAGGGGTTACACTGAAGCTTTCTTT. Its protein product is CASSLNRGYTEAFF.

J is TRBJ2-1 and V is TRBV11-2; tentative D call: TRBD2 (6 bases). Trimming left V 5 bases short and J 6 bases short, with 14 bases between. Germline V gene data show CDR1 as SGHAT and CDR2 as FQNNGV. This CDR3 is built from 14 residues. CDR3 DNA sequence: TGTGCCAGCAGCGCCCGACTAGACGGCAATGAGCAGTTCTTC. It encodes CASSARLDGNEQFF.

The J gene is TRBJ2-7, the V gene TRBV30; D is unclear. Germline V gene lookup returns CDR1 GTSNPN and CDR2 SVGIG (reference sequence). This CDR3 spans 11 amino acids. Trimming removed 5 bases from V and 6 bases from J, with 11 bases in between. Here the CDR3 DNA reads TGTGCCTGGGATCGGGCCGGCGAGCAGTACTTC. Amino acid sequence: CAWDRAGEQYF.

This clone was seen just once. The genes are TRBV27 and TRBJ1-2, with 7 bases identical to TRBD1. CDR3 size: 13 residues. Germline V gives CDR1 MNHEY, CDR2 SMNVEV (reference sequence). After removal of 4 bases from V and 4 bases from J, the junction contained 3 bases not matched to a gene. The CDR3 sequence is CASSSQGGYGYTF. The CDR3 nucleotides are TGTGCCAGCAGTTCGCAGGGGGGCTATGGCTACACCTTC.

The chain recombines TRBV7-9 with TRBJ2-7; no firm D call. The V end was cut by 7 bases, the J end by 2 bases, with 15 bases between. The CDR3 totals 14 residues. Germline V gene data show CDR1 as SEHNR and CDR2 as FQNEAQ (reference sequence). The CDR3 here is CASTPENLPYEQYF. The CDR3 DNA is TGTGCCAGCACCCCTGAAAATCTCCCCTACGAGCAGTACTTC.

The chain recombines TRBV28 with TRBJ2-1; D might be TRBD1 or TRBD2, each matching 6 bases. Germline-derived CDR1 and CDR2 are MDHEN and SYDVKM. The CDR3 has 13 residues. Trimming took off 7 bases at V and 9 bases at J, with 16 bases between the two ends. In DNA form, the CDR3 reads TGTGCCAGCACCCCTTCGGGGGCGGCTGAGCAGTTCTTC. Protein product: CASTPSGAAEQFF.

This chain joins TRBV15 and TRBJ1-4; D remains unclear. Germline V lookup: CDR1 LNHNV, CDR2 YYDKDF (reference sequence). CDR3 length: 13 amino acids. V was cut by 0 bases and J by 6 bases, with 5 bases left in between. This chain's CDR3 is CATSRDLDEKLFF. In DNA, the CDR3 is TGTGCCACCAGCAGAGATCTCGATGAAAAACTGTTTTTT.

V usage is TRBV7-8 and J usage is TRBJ1-5; possibly TRBD1 for D (5 bases). Trimming removed 2 bases at V and 0 bases at J, with 8 bases between. Germline assignment: CDR1 SGHVS and CDR2 FQNEAQ. The CDR3 has 15 amino acids. CDR3 DNA: TGTGCCAGCAGCTTACAGGGATATAGCAATCAGCCCCAGCATTTT. Translation: CASSLQGYSNQPQHF.

The chain is built from TRBV6-6 and TRBJ1-1; D might be TRBD1 (5 bases). This CDR3 is 16 amino acids long. Trimming took 2 bases from V and 1 from J, leaving 14 bases between them. Germline-derived CDR1 and CDR2 are MNHNY and SVGAGI (reference sequence). The CDR3 reads CASSYGLGQENTEAFF. The CDR3 nucleotides are TGTGCCAGCAGTTACGGGCTGGGGCAAGAGAACACTGAAGCTTTCTTT.

The genes are TRBV7-9 and TRBJ2-1; no reliable D call. V was cut by 5 bases and J by 6 bases, with 8 bases left in between. This CDR3 is 12 amino acids long. Germline values: CDR1 SEHNR, CDR2 FQNEAQ (reference sequence). The CDR3 region has the DNA TGTGCCAGCAGCCTTGGATTCAATGAGCAGTTCTTC. It specifies CASSLGFNEQFF.

This clone was seen only once. This chain links TRBV15 with TRBJ2-7; D might be TRBD2 (7 bases). V lost 0 bases, J lost 4 bases, and 13 bases lay in between. The CDR3 runs 15 residues. Per germline, CDR1 LNHNV and CDR2 YYDKDF (reference sequence). The CDR3 is CATSREGGATYEQYF. In DNA, the CDR3 is TGTGCCACCAGCAGAGAGGGGGGGGCCACGTACGAGCAGTACTTC.

V usage is TRBV18 and J usage is TRBJ1-5; D may be TRBD1 (5 bases). This CDR3 region has 16 residues. CDR1 and CDR2 from the germline V gene are KGHSH and LQKENI. Trimming removed 3 bases at V and 0 bases at J, with 12 bases between. DNA for the CDR3: TGTGCCAGCTCACCCGCCGGGGGGGATAGCAATCAGCCCCAGCATTTT. Encoded protein: CASSPAGGDSNQPQHF.

This clone was detected only a few times. The chain is built from TRBV5-1 and TRBJ2-7; possibly TRBD1 for D (6 bases). CDR3 length: 15 amino acids. The germline CDR1 and CDR2 sequences are SGHRS and YFSETQ. V lost 2 bases to trimming and J lost 6 bases, with 18 bases between them. The CDR3 region has the DNA TGCGCCAGCAGCTTTCAGGGGCCCCCCTCTCTCGAGCAGTACTTC. It encodes CASSFQGPPSLEQYF. The complete variable domain, with remaining parts taken from reference TRBV5-1 and TRBJ2-7, reads KAGVTQTPRYLIKTRGQQVTLSCSPISGHRSVSWYQQTPGQGLQFLFEYFSETQRNKGNFPGRFSGRQFSNSRSEMNVSTLELGDSALYLCASSFQGPPSLEQYFGPGTRLTVT.

The chain employs TRBV7-8 and TRBJ1-1, with 7 bases lining up with TRBD1. This CDR3 has 14 amino acids. V gave up 4 bases and J gave up 4 bases; unmatched junction bases: 6. The V gene's germline CDR1 is SGHVS and CDR2 FQNEAQ. In DNA, the CDR3 is TGTGCCAGCAGCTCCAACAGGGGCGGCACTGAAGCTTTCTTT. Translating it yields CASSSNRGGTEAFF.

V is TRBV29-1 and J is TRBJ2-5; 12 bases are a match to TRBD2. Germline assignment: CDR1 SQVTM and CDR2 ANQGSEA. V shed 0 bases, J shed 1 base, and the junction held 6 bases outside the gene matches. The CDR3 totals 17 residues. The CDR3 protein is CSVEDIGTSGFQETQYF. The CDR3 DNA follows: TGCAGCGTTGAAGATATAGGGACTAGCGGGTTCCAAGAGACCCAGTACTTC.